The entry that follows covers one T cell receptor (beta chain) sequence. Its antigen is as yet unknown. Germline CDR1 reads SNHLY; CDR2 reads FYNNEI. The CDR3 has 15 amino acids. V dropped 6 bases and J dropped 0; count of bases not matched to a gene: 5. Profiled with immunoSEQ multiplex PCR; TCRdb holds only in-frame clones, not every one. The data contain about 82,000 clones, 86% of them singletons. This specimen belongs to a study of OX40 agonist ivuxolimab in advanced cancers. Study-level background: An agonistic anti-OX40 (CD134) antibody, ivuxolimab, was used to treat the patients. Study findings and constraints: Clones of CD4+ and CD8+ blood T cells grew by week 6 at doses of 0.1 to 3.0 mg/kg. Relatively little clonal expansion, among the lowest observed, appeared in partial responders at 0.1-3.0 mg/kg.

Sequencing was performed on CD4+ or CD8+ T cells sorted from blood, taken in a trial of the OX40 agonist ivuxolimab. The J gene is TRBJ1-5, the V gene TRBV2; TRBD1 matches 7 bases. The clonotype was recovered from an adult with an advanced solid tumor such as melanoma, head and neck, liver or kidney cancer. The CDR3 sequence is CASRGQEYSNQPQHF. CDR3 bases: TGTGCCAGCAGAGGACAGGAGTATAGCAATCAGCCCCAGCATTTT.